This T cell receptor beta chain was identified during a study of blood T cell repertoires in COVID-19 (TCRdb year 2020). Context from the whole study: Samples from collaborators originated in the United States, Italy and Spain and spanned both the acute and convalescent phases of COVID-19. The material from the prospective study consisted of cDNA or gDNA derived from T cells, B-cell-depleted T cells, or PBMCs. Subjects who had been exposed to COVID-19, were actively infected with it, or had recovered from it provided the deeply sampled blood TCRbeta repertoires that made up the dataset. The repertoires were made available in a free public database intended to serve as a resource for research on the immune response to SARS-CoV-2. Samples came from the ongoing ImmuneRACE study (first 160 participants) plus 1,254 subjects from 6 global collaborators. Sample metadata almost always included a de-identified subject ID, COVID-19 status, age in years and sex. Where available, HLA class I and class II types were taken from metadata supplied by the sample provider and were not determined by assay-based typing. On the study overall, not on this receptor specifically: The quantity of clinical and demographic metadata differed by source and by participant and was supplied without curation.

Whole blood was collected in K2EDTA tubes by collaborating institutions according to the institutions' own protocols. For TCRbeta analysis, collaborators shipped samples in one of three forms: frozen whole blood, isolated PBMCs, or DNA extracted from either of those sample types. TCRbeta CDR3 regions were amplified from genomic DNA by means of the immunoSEQ Assay, a bias-controlled multiplex PCR. As for the authors' bioinformatics: Nucleated cell counts per sample were estimated from amplification of reference gene primers within the assay. To quantify the absolute abundance of each unique TCRbeta CDR3 rearrangement, sequence reads were collapsed and filtered. For each sample, productive Simpson clonality was calculated as the square root of Simpson's diversity index across productive rearrangements. TCRdb limited this immuneACCESS table to in-frame rearrangements with V and J called. A share of clones is missing; checked studies link under half to unresolved V genes, and the rest is unexplained. The V and J calls and the clone size are those of that table, but D and trimming were determined from the DNA. Across this sample there are 130,000 to 150,000 clones, with over 70% seen only once. The top ten clonotypes cover about 1.7% of the sample.

Comments on this clone: The antigen this receptor binds is unknown. One base away there is no much larger clone; base qualities are not given.

After removal of 0 bases from V and 2 bases from J, the junction retains 5 bases not matched to a gene. The CDR3 numbers 16 residues from cysteine through phenylalanine. The entry retains the CDR3 DNA only, 48 bases that are in frame from base 1. CDR1 and CDR2 are read off the germline V gene as SGHDN and FVKESK. The sample taken for sequencing was peripheral blood. The V and J segments used are TRBV14 and TRBJ2-5, with TRBD1 identical over 8 junction bases. This TCR derives from a woman in her fifties or sixties with acute or convalescent COVID-19. The DNA sequence is as follows: TGTGCCAGCAGCCAAGAACATGGGACAGGTCAAGAGACCCAGTACTTC. This codes for CASSQEHGTGQETQYF. Where the CDR3 stops, the reference TRBV14 and TRBJ2-5 genes take over; the full variable domain is EAGVTQFPSHSVIEKGQTVTLRCDPISGHDNLYWYRRVMGKEIKFLLHFVKESKQDESGMPNNRFLAERTGGTYSTLKVQPAELEDSGVYFCASSQEHGTGQETQYFGPGTRLLVL.